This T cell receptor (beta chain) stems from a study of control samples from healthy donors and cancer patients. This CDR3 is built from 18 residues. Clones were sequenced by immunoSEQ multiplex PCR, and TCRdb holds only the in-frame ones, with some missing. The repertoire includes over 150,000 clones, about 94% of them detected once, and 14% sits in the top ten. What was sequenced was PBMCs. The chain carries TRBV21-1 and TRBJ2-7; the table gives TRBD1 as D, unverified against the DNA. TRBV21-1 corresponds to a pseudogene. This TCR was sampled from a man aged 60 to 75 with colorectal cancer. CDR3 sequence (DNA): TGTGCCAGCAGCTATAAGACAGGGAAGTATGTATTCACCTACGAGCAGTACTTC. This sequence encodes CASSYKTGKYVFTYEQYF.